The T cell receptor beta chain described here comes from a study of blood T cell repertoires in COVID-19 (dated by TCRdb to 2018 to 2020). Describing the broader study: Samples from collaborators originated in the United States, Italy and Spain and spanned both the acute and convalescent phases of COVID-19. Where HLA class I and class II types were available, the types were taken from metadata supplied by the sample provider, not from assay-based typing. Deeply sampled blood TCRbeta repertoires from subjects exposed to, actively infected with, or recovered from COVID-19 were included in the dataset. A de-identified subject ID, COVID-19 status, age in years and sex were almost always included in the sample metadata. The repertoires were made available in a free public database intended to serve as a resource for research on the immune response to SARS-CoV-2. The material from the prospective study consisted of cDNA or gDNA derived from T cells, B-cell-depleted T cells, or PBMCs. Samples were obtained from the ongoing ImmuneRACE study (first 160 participants) and from 1,254 subjects provided by 6 global collaborators.

TCRbeta CDR3 regions were amplified from genomic DNA using the immunoSEQ Assay, a bias-controlled multiplex PCR. The original pipeline was this. The number of nucleated cells in each sample was estimated by amplification of reference gene primers within the assay. To quantify the absolute abundance of each unique TCRbeta CDR3 rearrangement, sequence reads were collapsed and filtered. For each sample, productive Simpson clonality was calculated by taking the square root of Simpson's diversity index across productive rearrangements. In TCRdb, the immuneACCESS table is reduced to in-frame sequences with V and J assigned. These tables do not hold every clone; where another copy was compared, an unresolved V gene accounts for under half, and the others remain unexplained. D and trimming were read from the DNA, whereas the V and J calls and clone size are those reported in that table. This sample has 210,000 or so clones in its table, and 70% to 85% of those were observed once. Jointly, the top ten make up around 2% of the sample.

Broader findings and caveats from the paper: Clinical and demographic metadata were provided uncurated, with the amount varying by source and participant.

Enrolling through a virtual design, the prospective study's participants ranged in age from roughly 18 to 89 years and lived across 24 United States geographic areas. Cohort assignment in the prospective study relied on participant-reported clinical history from a screening survey and a study questionnaire. Recovered participants in ImmuneRACE Cohort 3 were defined by two consecutive negative NP/OP PCR tests, clearance by a healthcare professional, or resolution of symptoms. In the prospective study, mobile phlebotomists collected whole blood, serum and a nasopharyngeal or oropharyngeal swab from each participant. Prospective study participants could optionally give additional blood draws and questionnaires over a roughly two-month period. Prospective study blood samples were shipped either frozen or at room temperature before DNA extraction. As to this clone: No antigen is known for it. No qualities accompany the bases; no much larger clone lies one base away.

Based on the germline V gene (reference sequence), the CDR1 and CDR2 sequences are MNHNY and SVGAGI. From the cysteine up to the phenylalanine, the CDR3 has a length of 15 residues. Only the CDR3 region is kept as DNA, spanning 45 bases read in frame from base 1. The trim is 0 bases for V and 3 bases for J, with a gap of 11 bases between the germline ends. Recombination connected TRBV6-6 to TRBJ1-1; the best D guess is TRBD1, with 5 bases matching. The specimen was PBMCs or T cells enriched from blood (not recorded which). The clonotype comes from a man in his sixties who had recovered from COVID-19. The bases are TGTGCCAGCAGTTACTCAAGGGGCAGTGACACTGAAGCTTTCTTT. This yields the protein CASSYSRGSDTEAFF.